This is a list of T cell receptor beta chains from one sample in a study of T cell repertoires in cytomegalovirus infection. Each CDR3 protein is one row after TCRdb ran MiXCR on the reads. Among about 360,000 distinct CDR3 sequences, about 32% were seen once, and the ten largest hold 13%. Their specific antigens are unknown. Sequenced material: cultured PBMCs, taken from culture after CMV antigen stimulation. The source of these receptors is a human donor in good health (CMV status not recorded). Some clones in this sample may be carry-over from other donors' samples. Both conserved end residues are part of each CDR3.

>16|TRBV9|TRBJ2-1
CASSVVGTGPYNEQFF
>14|TRBV11-3|TRBJ2-3
CASSLAQGSDTQYF
>14|TRBV30|TRBJ2-3
CAWTTHHNTDTQYF
>16|TRBV7-2|TRBJ2-3
CASRKRFQRETDTQYF
>18|TRBV6-6|TRBJ2-3
CASSYSYLAGGPTDTQYF
>13|TRBV6-2/TRBV6-3|TRBJ2-5
CASSTGTSGTQYF
>15|TRBV5-1|TRBJ2-6
CASSAGVSGANVLTF
>14|TRBV10-3|TRBJ2-7
CAIGGPGGVYEQYF
>14|TRBV11-2|TRBJ2-3
CASSFIRSADTQYF
>14|TRBV5-4|TRBJ2-7
CASSSSGRFYEQYF
>12|TRBV10-3|TRBJ1-1
CAISAQGAEAFF
>13|TRBV6-2/TRBV6-3|TRBJ1-3
CASSWVSGNTIYF
>14|TRBV5-4|TRBJ2-1
CASSFGQGAREQFF
>14|TRBV7-2|TRBJ1-3
CASSFISPGNTIYF
>14|TRBV4-1|TRBJ1-5
CASSQHEIGGPQHF
>16|TRBV20-1|TRBJ1-6
CSARASGTLTNSPLHF
>12|TRBV7-2|TRBJ2-1
CASSRGANEQFF
>16|TRBV7-3|TRBJ2-1
CASSLIGQGSYNEQFF
>14|TRBV7-2|TRBJ1-5
CASSPQPSNQPQHF
>14|TRBV12-3/TRBV12-4|TRBJ1-1
CASSRDRSYTEAFF
>16|TRBV4-1|TRBJ2-1
CASSPPHWVSYNEQFF
>16|TRBV9|TRBJ2-2
CASSRGQGILTGELFF